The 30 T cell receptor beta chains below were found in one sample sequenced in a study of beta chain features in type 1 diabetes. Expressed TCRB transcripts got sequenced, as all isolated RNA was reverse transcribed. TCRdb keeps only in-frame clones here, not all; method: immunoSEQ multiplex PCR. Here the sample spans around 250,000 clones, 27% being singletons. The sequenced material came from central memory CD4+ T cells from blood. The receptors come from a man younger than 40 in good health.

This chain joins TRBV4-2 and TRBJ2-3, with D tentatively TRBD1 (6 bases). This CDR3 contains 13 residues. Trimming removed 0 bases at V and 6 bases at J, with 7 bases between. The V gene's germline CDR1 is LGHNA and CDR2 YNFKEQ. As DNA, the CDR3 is TGTGCCAGCAGCCAAGAGGGGGCGGATACGCAGTATTTT. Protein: CASSQEGADTQYF.

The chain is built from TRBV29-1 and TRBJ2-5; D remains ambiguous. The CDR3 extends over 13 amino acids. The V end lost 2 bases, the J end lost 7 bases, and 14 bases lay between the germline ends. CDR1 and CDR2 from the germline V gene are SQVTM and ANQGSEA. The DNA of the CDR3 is TGCAGCGTTGAAAAGGCCGGCACGGGGACCCAGTACTTC. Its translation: CSVEKAGTGTQYF.

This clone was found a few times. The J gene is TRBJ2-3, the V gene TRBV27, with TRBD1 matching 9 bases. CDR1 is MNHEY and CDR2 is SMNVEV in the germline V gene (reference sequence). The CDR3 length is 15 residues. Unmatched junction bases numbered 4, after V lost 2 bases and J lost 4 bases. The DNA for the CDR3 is TGTGCCAGCAGTTTAGAAGGGACAGGGCCAGATACGCAGTATTTT. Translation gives CASSLEGTGPDTQYF.

The CDR3: CASARGVSYNEQFF. For the CDR3, the DNA is TGTGCTTCCGCTCGTGGGGTCTCCTACAATGAGCAGTTCTTC. The V call is TRBV30, the J call TRBJ2-1; no definite D call. Germline assignment: CDR1 GTSNPN and CDR2 SVGIG (reference sequence). The CDR3 is 14 residues long.

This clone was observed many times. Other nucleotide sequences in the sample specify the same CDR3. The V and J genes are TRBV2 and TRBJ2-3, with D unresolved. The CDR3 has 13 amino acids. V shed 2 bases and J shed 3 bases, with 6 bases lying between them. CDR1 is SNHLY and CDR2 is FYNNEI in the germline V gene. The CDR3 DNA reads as TGTGCCAGCAGTGAACTAGGGACAGATACGCAGTATTTT. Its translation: CASSELGTDTQYF.

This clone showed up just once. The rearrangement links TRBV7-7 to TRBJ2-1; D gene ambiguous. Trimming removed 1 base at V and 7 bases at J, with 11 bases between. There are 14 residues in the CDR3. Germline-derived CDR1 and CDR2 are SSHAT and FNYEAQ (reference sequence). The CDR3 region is CASSLGVDRNEQFF. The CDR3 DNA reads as TGTGCCAGCAGCTTAGGGGTAGATAGAAATGAGCAGTTCTTC. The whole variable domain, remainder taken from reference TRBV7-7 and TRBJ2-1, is GAGVSQSPRYKVTKRGQDVTLRCDPISSHATLYWYQQALGQGPEFLTYFNYEAQPDKSGLPSDRFSAERPEGSISTLTIQRTEQRDSAMYRCASSLGVDRNEQFFGPGTRLTVL.

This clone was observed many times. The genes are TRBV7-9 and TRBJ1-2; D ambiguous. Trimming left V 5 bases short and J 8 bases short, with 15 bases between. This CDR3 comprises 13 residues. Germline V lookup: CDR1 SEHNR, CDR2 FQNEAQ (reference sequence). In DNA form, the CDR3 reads TGTGCCAGCAGCCCGGATCACCGGGAAGGCTACACCTTC. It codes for CASSPDHREGYTF.

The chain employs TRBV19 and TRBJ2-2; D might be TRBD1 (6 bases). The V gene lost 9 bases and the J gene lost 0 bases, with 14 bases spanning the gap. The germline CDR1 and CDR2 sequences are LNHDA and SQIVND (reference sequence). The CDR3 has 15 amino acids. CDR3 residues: CASQGQHTNTGELFF. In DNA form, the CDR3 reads TGTGCCAGCCAAGGACAGCACACGAACACCGGGGAGCTGTTTTTT.

CDR3 in amino acids: CASGIVRGEQFF. The CDR3 DNA sequence: TGTGCCAGTGGGATCGTCCGGGGCGAGCAGTTCTTC. The rearrangement uses TRBV19 and TRBJ2-1; D might be TRBD1 or TRBD2, each matching 5 bases. CDR1 is LNHDA, CDR2 SQIVND, per germline (reference sequence). Between the trimmed V and J ends, which lost 8 bases and 10 bases, there was a span of 15 bases. The CDR3 loop spans 12 amino acids.

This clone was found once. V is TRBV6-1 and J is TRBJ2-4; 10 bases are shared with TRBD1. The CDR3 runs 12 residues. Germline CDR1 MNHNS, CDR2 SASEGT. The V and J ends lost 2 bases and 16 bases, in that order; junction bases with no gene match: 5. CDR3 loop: CASSEPRDRGYF. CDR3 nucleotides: TGTGCCAGCAGTGAACCCCGGGACAGGGGTTACTTC.

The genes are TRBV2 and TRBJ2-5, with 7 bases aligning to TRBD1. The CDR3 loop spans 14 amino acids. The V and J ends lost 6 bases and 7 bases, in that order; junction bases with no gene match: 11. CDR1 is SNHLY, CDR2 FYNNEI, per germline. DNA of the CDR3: TGTGCCAGCAGCCCTACAGGGGAGTTGCGGACCCAGTACTTC. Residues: CASSPTGELRTQYF.

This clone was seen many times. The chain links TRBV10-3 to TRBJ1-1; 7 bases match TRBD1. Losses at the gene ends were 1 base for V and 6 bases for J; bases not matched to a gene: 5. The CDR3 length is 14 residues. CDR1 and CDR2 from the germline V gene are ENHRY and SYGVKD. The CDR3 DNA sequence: TGTGCCATCAGTGAGTTAGGGGGCACGTCTGAAGCTTTCTTT. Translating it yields CAISELGGTSEAFF.

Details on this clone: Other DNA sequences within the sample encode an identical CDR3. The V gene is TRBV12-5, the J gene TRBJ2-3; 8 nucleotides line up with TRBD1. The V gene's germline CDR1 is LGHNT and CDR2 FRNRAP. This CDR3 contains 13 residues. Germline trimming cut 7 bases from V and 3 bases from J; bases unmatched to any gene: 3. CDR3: CASARTGTDTQYF. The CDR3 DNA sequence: TGTGCTAGTGCCCGGACAGGGACAGATACGCAGTATTTT.

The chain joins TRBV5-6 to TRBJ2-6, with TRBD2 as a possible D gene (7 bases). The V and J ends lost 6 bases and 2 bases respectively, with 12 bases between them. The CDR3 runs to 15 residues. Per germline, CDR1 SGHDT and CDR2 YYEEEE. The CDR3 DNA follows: TGTGCCAGCATGGGAGGGGGAGCTGGGGCCAACGTCCTGACTTTC. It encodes CASMGGGAGANVLTF.

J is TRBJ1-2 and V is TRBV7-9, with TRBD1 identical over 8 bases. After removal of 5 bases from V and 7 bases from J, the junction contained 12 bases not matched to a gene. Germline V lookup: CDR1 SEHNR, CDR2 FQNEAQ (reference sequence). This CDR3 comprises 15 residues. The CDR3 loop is CASSPSGQGASGYTF. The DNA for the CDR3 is TGTGCCAGCAGCCCGAGTGGGCAGGGGGCTTCTGGCTACACCTTC.

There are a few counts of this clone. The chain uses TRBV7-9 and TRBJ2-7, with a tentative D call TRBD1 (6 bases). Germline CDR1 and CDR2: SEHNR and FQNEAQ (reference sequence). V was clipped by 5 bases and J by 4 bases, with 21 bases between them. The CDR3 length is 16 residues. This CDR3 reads CASSPSPSRGRYEQYF. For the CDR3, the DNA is TGTGCCAGCAGCCCTTCCCCGAGCAGGGGTAGGTACGAGCAGTACTTC.

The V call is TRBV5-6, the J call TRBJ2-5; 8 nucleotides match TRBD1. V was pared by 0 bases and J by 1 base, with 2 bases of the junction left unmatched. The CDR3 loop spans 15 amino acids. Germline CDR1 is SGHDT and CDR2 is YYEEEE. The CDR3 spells CASSLAQGAQETQYF. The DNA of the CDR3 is TGTGCCAGCAGCTTGGCCCAGGGGGCCCAAGAGACCCAGTACTTC.

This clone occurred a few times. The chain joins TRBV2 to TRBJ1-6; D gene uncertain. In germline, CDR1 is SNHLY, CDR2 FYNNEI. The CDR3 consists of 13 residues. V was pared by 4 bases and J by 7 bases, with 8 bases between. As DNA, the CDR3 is TGTGCCAGCAGTGTCGAGATGAATTCACCCCTCCACTTT. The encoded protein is CASSVEMNSPLHF.

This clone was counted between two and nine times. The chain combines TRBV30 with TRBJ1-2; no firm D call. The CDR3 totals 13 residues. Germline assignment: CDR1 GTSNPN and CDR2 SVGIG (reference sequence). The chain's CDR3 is CVLGSGLSYGYTF. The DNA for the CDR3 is TGTGTCCTCGGAAGCGGCTTATCTTATGGCTACACCTTC.

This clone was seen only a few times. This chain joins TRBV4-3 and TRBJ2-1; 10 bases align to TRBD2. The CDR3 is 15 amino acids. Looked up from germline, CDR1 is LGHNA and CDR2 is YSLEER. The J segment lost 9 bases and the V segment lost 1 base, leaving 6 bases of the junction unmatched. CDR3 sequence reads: CASSQVSGRAGEQFF. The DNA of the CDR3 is TGCGCCAGCAGCCAAGTCAGCGGGAGGGCCGGTGAGCAGTTCTTC.

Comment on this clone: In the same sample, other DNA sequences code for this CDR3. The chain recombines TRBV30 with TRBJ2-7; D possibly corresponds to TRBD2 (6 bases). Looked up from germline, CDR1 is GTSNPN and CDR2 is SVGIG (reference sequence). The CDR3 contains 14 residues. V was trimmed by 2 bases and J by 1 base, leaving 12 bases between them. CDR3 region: CAWSTSGGSYEQYF. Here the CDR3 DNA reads TGTGCCTGGAGTACATCCGGGGGATCCTACGAGCAGTACTTC.

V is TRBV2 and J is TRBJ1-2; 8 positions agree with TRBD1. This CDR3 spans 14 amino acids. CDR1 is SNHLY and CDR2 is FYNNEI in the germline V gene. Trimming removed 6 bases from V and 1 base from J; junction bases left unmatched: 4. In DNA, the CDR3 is TGTGCCAGCAGGCCCGACAGGGGTAACTATGGCTACACCTTC. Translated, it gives CASRPDRGNYGYTF.

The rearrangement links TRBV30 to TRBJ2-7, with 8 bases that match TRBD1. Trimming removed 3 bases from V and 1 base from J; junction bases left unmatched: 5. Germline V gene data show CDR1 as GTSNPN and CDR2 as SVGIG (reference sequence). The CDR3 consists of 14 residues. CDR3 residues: CAWSRDRNSYEQYF. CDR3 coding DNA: TGTGCCTGGAGCAGGGACAGGAATTCCTACGAGCAGTACTTC.

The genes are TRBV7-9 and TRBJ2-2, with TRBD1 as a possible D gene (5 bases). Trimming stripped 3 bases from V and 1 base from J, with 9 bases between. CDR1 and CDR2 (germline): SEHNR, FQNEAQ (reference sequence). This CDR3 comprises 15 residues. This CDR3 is CASSFRTQNTGELFF. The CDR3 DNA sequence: TGTGCCAGCAGCTTCCGGACACAGAACACCGGGGAGCTGTTTTTT.

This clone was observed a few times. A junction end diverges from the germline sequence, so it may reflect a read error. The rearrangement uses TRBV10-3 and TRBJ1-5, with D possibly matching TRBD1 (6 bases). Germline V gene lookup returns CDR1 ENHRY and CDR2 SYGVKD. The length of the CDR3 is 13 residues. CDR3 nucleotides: TGTGCCAGCAGTTACGGACAGAATCAGCCCCAGCATTTT. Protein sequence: CASSYGQNQPQHF.

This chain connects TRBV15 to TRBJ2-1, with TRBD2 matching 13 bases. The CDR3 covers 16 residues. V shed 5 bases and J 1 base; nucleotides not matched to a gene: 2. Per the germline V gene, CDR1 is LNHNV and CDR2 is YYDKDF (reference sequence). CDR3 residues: CATSRGLAGSYNEQFF. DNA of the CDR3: TGTGCCACCAGCCGGGGACTAGCGGGATCCTACAATGAGCAGTTCTTC.

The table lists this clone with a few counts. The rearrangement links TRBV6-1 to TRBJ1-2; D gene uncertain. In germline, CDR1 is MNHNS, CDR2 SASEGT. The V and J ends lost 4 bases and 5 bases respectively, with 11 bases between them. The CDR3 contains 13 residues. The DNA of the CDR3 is TGTGCCAGCAGTGTGGAACTGCTTTATGGCTACACCTTC. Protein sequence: CASSVELLYGYTF.

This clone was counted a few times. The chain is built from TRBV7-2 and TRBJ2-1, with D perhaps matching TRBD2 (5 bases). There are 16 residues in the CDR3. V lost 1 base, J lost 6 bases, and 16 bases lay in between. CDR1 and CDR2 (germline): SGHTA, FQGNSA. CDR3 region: CASSLEASSWSNEQFF. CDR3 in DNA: TGTGCCAGCAGCTTAGAAGCGTCTAGCTGGAGCAATGAGCAGTTCTTC.

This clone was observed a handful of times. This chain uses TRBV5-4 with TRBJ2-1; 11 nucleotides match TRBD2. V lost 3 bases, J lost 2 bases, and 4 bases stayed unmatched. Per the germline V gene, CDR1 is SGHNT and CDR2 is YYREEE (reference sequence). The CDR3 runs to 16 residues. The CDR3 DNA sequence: TGTGCCAGCAGCTCTCCTAGCGGGGGGCCCTACAATGAGCAGTTCTTC. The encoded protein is CASSSPSGGPYNEQFF.

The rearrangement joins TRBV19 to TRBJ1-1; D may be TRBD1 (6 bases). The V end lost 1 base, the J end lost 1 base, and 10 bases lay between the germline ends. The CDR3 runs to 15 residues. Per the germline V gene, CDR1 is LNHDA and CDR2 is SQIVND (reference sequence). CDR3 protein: CASSIGGRGNTEAFF. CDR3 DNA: TGTGCCAGTAGTATAGGAGGCAGGGGGAACACTGAAGCTTTCTTT.